This T cell receptor beta chain was captured by sequencing in a study of identical twins' blood T cells. General study results and limits: Mainly, cloneset size products determined shared clonotypes, twins included. Abundant TCRbeta CDR3s overlapped more between twins than with unrelated donors.

Both ends of each TCR cDNA library bore sample-specific barcodes. From the 5' RACE reads, TCRdb called clonotypes with MiXCR, one entry per CDR3 protein. The sample lists about 370,000 distinct CDR3 sequences, around 30% seen once, with around 5.6% in the top ten. A word on this clonotype: What it binds is unknown.

Three pairs of healthy female monozygous twins were the donors. Sequencing was carried out using PBMCs. The TCR sequence derives from a woman aged 18-49 years in good health.

The CDR3 bases are TGTGCCAGCAGTGGGGTAGCCATATATTTT. Its translation: CASSGVAIYF. The chain uses TRBV6-4 and TRBJ1-3; D call uncertain. Trimming cost V 4 bases and J 11 bases, with 6 bases left between them. There are 10 residues in the CDR3. The germline V gene has CDR1 MRHNA and CDR2 SNTAGT.